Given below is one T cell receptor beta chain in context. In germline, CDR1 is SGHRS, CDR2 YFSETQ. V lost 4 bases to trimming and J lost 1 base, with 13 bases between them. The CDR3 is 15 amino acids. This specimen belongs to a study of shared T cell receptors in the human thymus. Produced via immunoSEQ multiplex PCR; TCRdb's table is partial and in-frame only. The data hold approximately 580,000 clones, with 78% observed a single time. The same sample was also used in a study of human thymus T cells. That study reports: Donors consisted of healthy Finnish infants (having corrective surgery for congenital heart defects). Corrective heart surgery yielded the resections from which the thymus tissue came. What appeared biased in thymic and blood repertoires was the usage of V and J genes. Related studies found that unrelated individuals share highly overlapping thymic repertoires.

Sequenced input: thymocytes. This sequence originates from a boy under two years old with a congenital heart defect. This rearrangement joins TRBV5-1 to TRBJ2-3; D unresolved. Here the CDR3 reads CASSLFSGGTDTQYF. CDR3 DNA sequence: TGCGCCAGCAGCCTATTTAGTGGAGGCACAGATACGCAGTATTTT.